This TCR beta chain was identified during a study of cytomegalovirus exposure and HLA in healthy donors. Study-wide findings and caveats: Overall, under 200 TCR beta chains were annotated as cytomegalovirus-associated. In vitro work confirmed that a few CMV-associated chains recognize CMV antigens.

The V gene's germline CDR1 is LGHNA and CDR2 YNFKEQ. V was clipped by 2 bases and J by 4 bases, with 23 bases between them. The CDR3 has 18 residues. Concerning this clone: As yet, its antigen is unknown.

Profiled with immunoSEQ multiplex PCR; TCRdb holds only in-frame clones, not every one. In the table there are just under 150,000 clones, roughly 87% of which are singletons. The sequencing sample was made of PBMCs. This clonotype originated in a man between 18 and 35 years old in good health and CMV-seropositive. The V call is TRBV4-2, the J call TRBJ1-2; D unresolved. CDR3 region: CASSQNVDLRSEAYGYTF. CDR3 DNA: TGTGCCAGCAGCCAAAACGTGGATCTAAGGTCCGAGGCCTATGGCTACACCTTC.